This T cell receptor (beta chain) was identified during a study of CD8+CD57+ T cells in acquired aplastic anemia. Findings and caveats of the study: Patients and healthy controls showed no significant CD8+ Simpson's diversity difference.

The CDR3 has 16 residues. Trimming pared 3 bases from V and 12 bases from J, leaving 26 bases between. CDR1 and CDR2 (germline): SEHNR, FQNEAQ (reference sequence). Using genomic DNA as the template, TCR beta VDJ and CDR3 profiling was carried out. TCRdb re-called the reads through MiXCR, storing one row per CDR3 protein. This table has 270,000 or so distinct CDR3 sequences, 82% appearing once. Whoever was chosen for sequencing had shown CD8+CD57+ cell expansion by flow cytometry. Comments on this clonotype: The target antigen is unknown.

Sequenced: sorted CD4+, CD8+, or CD8+CD57+ T cells (not recorded which) from PBMCs. This chain links TRBV7-9 with TRBJ1-2; D might be TRBD1 (5 bases). This sequence originates from a human donor with aplastic anemia. The CDR3 DNA reads as TGTGCCAGCAGCTTTCAGAGAAGCGGGGGGATCGATGAGCACACCTTC. It yields the protein CASSFQRSGGIDEHTF.